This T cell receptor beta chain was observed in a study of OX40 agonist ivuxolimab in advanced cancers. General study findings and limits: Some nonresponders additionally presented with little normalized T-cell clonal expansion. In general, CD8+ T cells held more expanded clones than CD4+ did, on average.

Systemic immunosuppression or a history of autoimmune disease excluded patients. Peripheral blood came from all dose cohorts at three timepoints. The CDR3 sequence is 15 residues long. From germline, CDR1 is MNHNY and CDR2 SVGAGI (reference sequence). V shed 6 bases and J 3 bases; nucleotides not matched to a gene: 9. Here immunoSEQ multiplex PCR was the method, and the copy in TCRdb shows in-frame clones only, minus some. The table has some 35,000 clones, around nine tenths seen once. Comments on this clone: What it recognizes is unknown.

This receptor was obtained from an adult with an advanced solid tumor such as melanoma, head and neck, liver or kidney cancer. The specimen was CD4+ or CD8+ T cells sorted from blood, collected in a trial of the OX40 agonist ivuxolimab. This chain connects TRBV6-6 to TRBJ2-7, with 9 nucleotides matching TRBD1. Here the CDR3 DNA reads TGTGCCAGCAGGGGACAGGGCCTGGGGTACTACGAGCAGTACTTC. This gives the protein CASRGQGLGYYEQYF.